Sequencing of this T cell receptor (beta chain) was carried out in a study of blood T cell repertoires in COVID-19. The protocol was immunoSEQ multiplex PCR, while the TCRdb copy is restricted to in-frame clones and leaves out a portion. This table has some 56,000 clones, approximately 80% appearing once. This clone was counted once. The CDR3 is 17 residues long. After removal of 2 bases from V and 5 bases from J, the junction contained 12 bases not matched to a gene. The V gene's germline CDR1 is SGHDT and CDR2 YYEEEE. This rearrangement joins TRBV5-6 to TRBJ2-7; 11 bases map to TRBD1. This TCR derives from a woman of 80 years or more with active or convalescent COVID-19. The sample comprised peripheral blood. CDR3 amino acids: CASSLRRTGTGGNEQYF. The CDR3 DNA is TGTGCCAGCAGCTTAAGGAGAACAGGGACAGGGGGTAACGAGCAGTACTTC.